This T cell receptor beta chain was sequenced during a study of blood T cells in healthy people across ages. Next came a second PCR, run for about 6 to 11 cycles, which used a sample-barcoded 5' primer along with a J-beta primer mix. Researchers report that each sample yielded at least 2.5 million CDR3-containing paired-end reads. Via MiXCR, TCRdb re-called the 5' RACE reads, giving one row per CDR3 protein. Here the sample spans around 1,100,000 distinct CDR3 sequences, roughly two fifths being singletons. Trimming took 4 bases from V and 5 from J, leaving 8 bases between them. The CDR3 loop spans 12 amino acids. Germline CDR1 and CDR2: SGHTA and FQGTGA.

This TCR was sampled from a man between 18 and 35 years old in good health. Sequenced: blood. The rearrangement links TRBV7-3 to TRBJ1-1; D gene unclear. The CDR3 sequence: CASSSPGTEAFF. The CDR3 nucleotides read TGTGCCAGCAGCTCGCCGGGAACTGAAGCTTTCTTT.